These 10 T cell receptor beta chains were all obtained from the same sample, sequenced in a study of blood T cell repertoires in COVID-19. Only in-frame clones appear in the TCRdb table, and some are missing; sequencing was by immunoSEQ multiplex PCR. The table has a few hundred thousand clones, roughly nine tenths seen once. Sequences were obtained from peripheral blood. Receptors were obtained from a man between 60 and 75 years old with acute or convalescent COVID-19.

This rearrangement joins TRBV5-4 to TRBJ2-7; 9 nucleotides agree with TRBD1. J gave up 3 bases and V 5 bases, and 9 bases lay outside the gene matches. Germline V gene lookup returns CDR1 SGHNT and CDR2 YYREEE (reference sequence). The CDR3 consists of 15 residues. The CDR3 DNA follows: TGTGCCAGCAGTCCGGGTGGGACAGGGCACTACGAGCAGTACTTC. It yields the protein CASSPGGTGHYEQYF.

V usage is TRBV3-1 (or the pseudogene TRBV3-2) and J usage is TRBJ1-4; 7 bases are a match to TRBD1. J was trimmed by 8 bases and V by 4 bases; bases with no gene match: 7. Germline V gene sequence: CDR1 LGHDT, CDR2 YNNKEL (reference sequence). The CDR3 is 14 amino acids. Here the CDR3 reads CASSPGTVGEKLFF. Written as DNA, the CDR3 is TGTGCCAGCAGCCCCGGGACAGTCGGAGAAAAACTGTTTTTT.

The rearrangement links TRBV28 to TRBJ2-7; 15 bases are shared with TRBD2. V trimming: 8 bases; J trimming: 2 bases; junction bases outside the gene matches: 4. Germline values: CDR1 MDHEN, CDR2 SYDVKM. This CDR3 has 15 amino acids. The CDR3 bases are TGTGCCAGCTGGACTAGCGGGAGGGCCGCCTACGAGCAGTACTTC. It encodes CASWTSGRAAYEQYF.

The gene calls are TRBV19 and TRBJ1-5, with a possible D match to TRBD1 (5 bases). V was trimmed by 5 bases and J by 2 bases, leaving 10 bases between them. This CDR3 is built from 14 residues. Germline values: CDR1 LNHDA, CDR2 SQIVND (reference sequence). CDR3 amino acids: CASSAQAGNQPQHF. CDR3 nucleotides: TGTGCCAGTAGTGCACAGGCCGGCAATCAGCCCCAGCATTTT.

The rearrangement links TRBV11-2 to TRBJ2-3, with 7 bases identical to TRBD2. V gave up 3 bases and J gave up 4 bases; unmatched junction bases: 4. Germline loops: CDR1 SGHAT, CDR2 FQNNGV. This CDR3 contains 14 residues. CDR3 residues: CASSFAGEADTQYF. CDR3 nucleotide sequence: TGTGCCAGCAGCTTTGCGGGAGAGGCAGATACGCAGTATTTT.

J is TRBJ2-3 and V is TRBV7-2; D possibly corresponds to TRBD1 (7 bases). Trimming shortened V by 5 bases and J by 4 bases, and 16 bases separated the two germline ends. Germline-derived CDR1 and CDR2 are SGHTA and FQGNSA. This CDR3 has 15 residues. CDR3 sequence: CASSLPGGTADTQYF. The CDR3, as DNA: TGTGCCAGCAGCCTCCCAGGCGGGACAGCAGATACGCAGTATTTT.

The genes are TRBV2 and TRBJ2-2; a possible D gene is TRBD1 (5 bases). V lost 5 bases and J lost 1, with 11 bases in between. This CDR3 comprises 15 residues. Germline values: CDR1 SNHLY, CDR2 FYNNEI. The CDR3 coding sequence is TGTGCCAGCAGTAAAGGCCAGGGGAACACCGGGGAGCTGTTTTTT. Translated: CASSKGQGNTGELFF.

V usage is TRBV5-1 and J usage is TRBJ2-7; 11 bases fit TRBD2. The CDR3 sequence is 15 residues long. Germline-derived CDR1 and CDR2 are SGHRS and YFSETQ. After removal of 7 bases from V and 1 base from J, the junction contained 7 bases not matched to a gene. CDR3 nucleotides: TGCGCCAGCGGCGACCTAGCGGGAGGATCCTACGAGCAGTACTTC. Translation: CASGDLAGGSYEQYF.

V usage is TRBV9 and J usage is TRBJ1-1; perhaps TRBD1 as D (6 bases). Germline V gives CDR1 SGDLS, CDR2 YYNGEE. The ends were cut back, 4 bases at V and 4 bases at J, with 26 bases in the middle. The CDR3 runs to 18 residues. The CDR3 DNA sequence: TGTGCCAGCAGCCCAAGGACCCAGACCGAGGGGGAGCGCACTGAAGCTTTCTTT. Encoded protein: CASSPRTQTEGERTEAFF.

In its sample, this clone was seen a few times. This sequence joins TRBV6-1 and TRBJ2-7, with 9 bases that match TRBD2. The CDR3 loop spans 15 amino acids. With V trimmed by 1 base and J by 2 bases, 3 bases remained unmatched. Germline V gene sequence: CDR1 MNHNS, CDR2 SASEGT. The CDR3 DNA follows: TGTGCCAGCAGTGAAGGGGGACTAGCTCCCTACGAGCAGTACTTC. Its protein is CASSEGGLAPYEQYF.